The sample holds many counts of the clone carrying this T cell receptor (beta chain). Its antigen remains unknown. CDR1 and CDR2 (germline): SNHLY, FYNNEI. V lost 3 bases and J lost 5, with 8 bases in between. The CDR3 totals 13 residues. Using its own MiXCR run on the 5' RACE reads, TCRdb lists one record per CDR3 protein. The data contain 87,000 or so distinct CDR3 sequences, around 3.5% of them singletons. This specimen belongs to a study of neurological immune-mediated disorders. Study results and caveats: Levels of TCR clonal expansion peaked in HTLV-1-associated myelopathy and reached their lowest in multiple sclerosis, under those of healthy controls.

Preparation of the unsorted libraries drew on 2 million PBMCs stored at -80 C. The sequencing input was PBMCs. This TCR was recovered from a woman between 45 and 65 years old with multiple sclerosis. The rearrangement links TRBV2 to TRBJ1-5; weak D call: TRBD1 (5 bases). In nucleotides, the CDR3 is TGTGCCAGCAGTGACAGGGTCCATCAGCCCCAGCATTTT. Amino acid sequence: CASSDRVHQPQHF.